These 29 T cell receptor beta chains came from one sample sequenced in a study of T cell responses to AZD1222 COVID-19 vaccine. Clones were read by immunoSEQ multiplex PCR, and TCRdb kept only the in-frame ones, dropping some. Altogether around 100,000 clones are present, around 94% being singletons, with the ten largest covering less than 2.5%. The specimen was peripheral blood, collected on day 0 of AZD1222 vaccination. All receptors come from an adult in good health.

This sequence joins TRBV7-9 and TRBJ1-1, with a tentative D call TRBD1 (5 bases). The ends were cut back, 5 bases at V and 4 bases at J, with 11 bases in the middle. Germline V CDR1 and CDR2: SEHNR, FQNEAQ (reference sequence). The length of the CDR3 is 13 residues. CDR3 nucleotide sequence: TGTGCCAGCAGCGCCGAGGGGTCCACTGAAGCTTTCTTT. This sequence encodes CASSAEGSTEAFF.

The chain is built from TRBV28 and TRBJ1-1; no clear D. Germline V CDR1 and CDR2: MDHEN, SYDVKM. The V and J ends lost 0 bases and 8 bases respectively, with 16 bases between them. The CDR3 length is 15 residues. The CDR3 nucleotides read TGTGCCAGCAGTTTATGGGCCCCCGGGAGCGGGGAAGCTTTCTTT. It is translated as CASSLWAPGSGEAFF.

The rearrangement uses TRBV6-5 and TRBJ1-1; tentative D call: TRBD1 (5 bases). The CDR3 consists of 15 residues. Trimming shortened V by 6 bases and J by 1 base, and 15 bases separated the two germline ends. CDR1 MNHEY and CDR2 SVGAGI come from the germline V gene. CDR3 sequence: CASRSEGGGNTEAFF. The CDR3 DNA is TGTGCCAGCAGATCAGAAGGTGGGGGGAACACTGAAGCTTTCTTT.

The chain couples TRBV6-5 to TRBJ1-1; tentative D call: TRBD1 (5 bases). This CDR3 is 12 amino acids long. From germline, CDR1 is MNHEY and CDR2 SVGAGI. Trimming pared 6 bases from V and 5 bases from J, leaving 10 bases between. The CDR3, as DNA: TGTGCCAGCAGCGGGACGTTGACTGAAGCTTTCTTT. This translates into CASSGTLTEAFF.

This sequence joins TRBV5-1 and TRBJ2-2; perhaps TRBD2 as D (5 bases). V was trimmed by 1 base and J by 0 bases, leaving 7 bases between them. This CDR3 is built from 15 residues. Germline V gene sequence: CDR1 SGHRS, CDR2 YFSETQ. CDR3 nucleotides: TGCGCCAGCAGCTTGACCGGGACGAACACCGGGGAGCTGTTTTTT. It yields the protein CASSLTGTNTGELFF.

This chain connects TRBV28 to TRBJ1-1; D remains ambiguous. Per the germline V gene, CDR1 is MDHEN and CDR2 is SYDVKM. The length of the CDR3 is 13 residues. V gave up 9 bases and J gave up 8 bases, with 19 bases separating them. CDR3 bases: TGTGCCAGTGAGGCCCGCGCGCGGTCCGAAGCTTTCTTT. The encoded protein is CASEARARSEAFF.

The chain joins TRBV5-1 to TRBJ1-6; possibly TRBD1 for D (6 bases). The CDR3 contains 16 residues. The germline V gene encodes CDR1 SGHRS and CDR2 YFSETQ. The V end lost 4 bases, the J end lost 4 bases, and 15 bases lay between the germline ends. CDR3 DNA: TGCGCCAGCAGCCCGGGACACGGCGATTATAATTCACCCCTCCACTTT. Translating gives CASSPGHGDYNSPLHF.

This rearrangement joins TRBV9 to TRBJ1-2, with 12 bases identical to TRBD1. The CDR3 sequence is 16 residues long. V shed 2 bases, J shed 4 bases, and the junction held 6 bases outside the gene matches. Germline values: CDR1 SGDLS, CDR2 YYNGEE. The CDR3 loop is CASSVSGTGGPYGYTF. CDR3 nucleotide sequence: TGTGCCAGCAGCGTTTCCGGGACAGGGGGCCCCTATGGCTACACCTTC.

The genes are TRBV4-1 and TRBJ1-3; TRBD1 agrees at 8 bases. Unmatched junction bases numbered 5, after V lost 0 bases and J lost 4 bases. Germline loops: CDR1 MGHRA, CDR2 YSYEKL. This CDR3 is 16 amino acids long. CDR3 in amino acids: CASSQERRQGGNTIYF. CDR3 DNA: TGCGCCAGCAGCCAAGAAAGAAGACAGGGGGGAAACACCATATATTTT.

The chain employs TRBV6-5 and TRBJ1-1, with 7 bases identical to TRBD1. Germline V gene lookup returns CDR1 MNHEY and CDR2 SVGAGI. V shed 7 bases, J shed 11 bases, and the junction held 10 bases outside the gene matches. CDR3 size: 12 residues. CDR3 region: CASTEPTGAAFF. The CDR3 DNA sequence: TGTGCCAGCACCGAACCCACAGGGGCGGCTTTCTTT.

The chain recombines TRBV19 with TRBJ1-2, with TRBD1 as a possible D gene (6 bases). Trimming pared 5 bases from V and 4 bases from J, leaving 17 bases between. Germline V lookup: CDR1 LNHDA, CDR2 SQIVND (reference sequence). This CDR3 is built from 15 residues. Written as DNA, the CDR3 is TGTGCCAGTAGTCCAGCAGGGGACGCAAGCTATGGCTACACCTTC. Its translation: CASSPAGDASYGYTF.

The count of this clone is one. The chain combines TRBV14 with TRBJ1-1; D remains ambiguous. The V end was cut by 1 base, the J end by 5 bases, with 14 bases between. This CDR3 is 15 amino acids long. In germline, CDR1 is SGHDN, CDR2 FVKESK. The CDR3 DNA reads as TGTGCCAGCAGCCAAGCTCGATTTGGAGTTACTGAAGCTTTCTTT. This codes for CASSQARFGVTEAFF.

Written as DNA, the CDR3 is TGTGCCAGCAGCTGGGCCTGGACTGAAGCTTTCTTT. Translation gives CASSWAWTEAFF. This sequence joins TRBV5-5 and TRBJ1-1; D is uncertain. CDR1 and CDR2 from the germline V gene are SGHKS and YYEKEE (reference sequence). Trimming cost V 3 bases and J 5 bases, with 8 bases left between them. This CDR3 has 12 amino acids.

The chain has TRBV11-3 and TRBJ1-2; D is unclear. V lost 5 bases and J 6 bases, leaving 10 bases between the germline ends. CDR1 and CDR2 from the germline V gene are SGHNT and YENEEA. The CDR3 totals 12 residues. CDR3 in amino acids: CASSLGVDGYTF. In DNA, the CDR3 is TGTGCCAGCAGCCTCGGGGTTGATGGCTACACCTTC.

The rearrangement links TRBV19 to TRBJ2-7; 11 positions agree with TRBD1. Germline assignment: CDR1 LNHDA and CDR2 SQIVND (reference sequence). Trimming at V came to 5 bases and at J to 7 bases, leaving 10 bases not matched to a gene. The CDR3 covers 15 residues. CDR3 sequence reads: CASSAPGQGVYEQYF. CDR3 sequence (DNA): TGTGCCAGTAGTGCACCGGGACAGGGGGTCTATGAGCAGTACTTC.

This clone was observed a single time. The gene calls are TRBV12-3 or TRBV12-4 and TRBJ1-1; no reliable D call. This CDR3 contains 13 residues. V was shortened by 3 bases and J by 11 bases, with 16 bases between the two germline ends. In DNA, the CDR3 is TGTGCCAGCAGTTTGTCGGCCCATACCCCGGCTTTCTTT. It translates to CASSLSAHTPAFF.

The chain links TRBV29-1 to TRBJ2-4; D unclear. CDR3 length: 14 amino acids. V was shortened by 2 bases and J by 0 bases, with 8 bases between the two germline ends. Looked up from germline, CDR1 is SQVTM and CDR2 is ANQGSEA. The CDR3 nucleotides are TGCAGCGTTGAAAAGGTTCTAGCCAAAAACATTCAGTACTTC. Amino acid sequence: CSVEKVLAKNIQYF.

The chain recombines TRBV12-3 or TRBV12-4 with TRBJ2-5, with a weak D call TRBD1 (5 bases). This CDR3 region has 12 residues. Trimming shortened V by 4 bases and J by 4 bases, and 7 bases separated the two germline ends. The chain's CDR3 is CASSSGAETQYF. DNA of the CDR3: TGTGCCAGCAGTTCTGGGGCAGAGACCCAGTACTTC.

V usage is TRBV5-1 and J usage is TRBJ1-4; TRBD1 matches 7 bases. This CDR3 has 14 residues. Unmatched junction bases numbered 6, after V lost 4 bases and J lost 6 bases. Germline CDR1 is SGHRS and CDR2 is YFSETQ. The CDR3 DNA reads TGCGCCAGCAGCGCAAATACAGGGGATGAAAAACTGTTTTTT. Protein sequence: CASSANTGDEKLFF.

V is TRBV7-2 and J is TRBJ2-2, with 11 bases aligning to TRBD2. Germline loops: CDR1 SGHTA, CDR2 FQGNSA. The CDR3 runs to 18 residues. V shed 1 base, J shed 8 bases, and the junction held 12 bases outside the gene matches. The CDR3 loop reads CASSLEASGRPQGGELFF. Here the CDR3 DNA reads TGTGCCAGCAGCTTAGAGGCTAGCGGGAGGCCACAAGGTGGGGAGCTGTTTTTT.

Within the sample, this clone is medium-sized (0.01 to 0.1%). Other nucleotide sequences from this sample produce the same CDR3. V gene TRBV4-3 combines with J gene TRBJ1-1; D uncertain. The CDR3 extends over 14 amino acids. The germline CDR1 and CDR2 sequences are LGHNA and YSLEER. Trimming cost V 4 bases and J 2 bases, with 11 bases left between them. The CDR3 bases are TGCGCCAGCAGCCCAGAAGCGGGAAACACTGAAGCTTTCTTT. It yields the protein CASSPEAGNTEAFF.

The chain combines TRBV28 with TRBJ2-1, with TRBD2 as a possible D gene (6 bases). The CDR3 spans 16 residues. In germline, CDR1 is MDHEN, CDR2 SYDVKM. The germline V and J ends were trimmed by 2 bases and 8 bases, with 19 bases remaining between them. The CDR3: CASSLAGLALADEQFF. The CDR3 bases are TGTGCCAGCAGTTTAGCCGGGCTAGCGTTAGCCGATGAGCAGTTCTTC.

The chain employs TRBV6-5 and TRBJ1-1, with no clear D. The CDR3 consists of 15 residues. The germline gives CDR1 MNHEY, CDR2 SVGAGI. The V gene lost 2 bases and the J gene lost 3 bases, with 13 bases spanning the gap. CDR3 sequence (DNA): TGTGCCAGCAGTTACAGGGCCGCTTGGGACACTGAAGCTTTCTTT. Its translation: CASSYRAAWDTEAFF.

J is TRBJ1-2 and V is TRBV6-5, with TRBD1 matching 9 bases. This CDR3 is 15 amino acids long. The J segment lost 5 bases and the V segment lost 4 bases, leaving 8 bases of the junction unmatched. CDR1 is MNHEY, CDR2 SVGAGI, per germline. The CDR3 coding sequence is TGTGCCAGCAGTTCAGGACAGGGGCCATCTTATGGCTACACCTTC. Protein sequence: CASSSGQGPSYGYTF.

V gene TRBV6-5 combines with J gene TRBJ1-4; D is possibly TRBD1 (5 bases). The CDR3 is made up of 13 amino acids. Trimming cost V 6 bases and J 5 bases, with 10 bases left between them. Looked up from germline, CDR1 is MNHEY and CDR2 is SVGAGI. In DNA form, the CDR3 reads TGTGCCAGCAGCAGAGACAGAAATGAAAAACTGTTTTTT. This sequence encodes CASSRDRNEKLFF.

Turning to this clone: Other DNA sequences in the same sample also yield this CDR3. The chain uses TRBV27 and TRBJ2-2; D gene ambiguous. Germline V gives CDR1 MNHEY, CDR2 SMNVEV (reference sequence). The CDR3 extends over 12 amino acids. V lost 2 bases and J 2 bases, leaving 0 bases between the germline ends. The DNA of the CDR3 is TGTGCCAGCAGTTTAAACACCGGGGAGCTGTTTTTT. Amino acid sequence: CASSLNTGELFF.

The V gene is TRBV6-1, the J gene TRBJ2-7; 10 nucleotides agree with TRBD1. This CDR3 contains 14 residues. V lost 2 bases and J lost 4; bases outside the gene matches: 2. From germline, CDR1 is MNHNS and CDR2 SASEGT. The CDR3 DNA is TGTGCCAGCAGTGAACGGACAGGGGGGTACGAGCAGTACTTC. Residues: CASSERTGGYEQYF.

CDR3 sequence reads: CASSFRRGGSSGNTIYF. The CDR3 bases are TGTGCCAGCAGCTTTCGACGAGGGGGGAGCTCTGGAAACACCATATATTTT. The chain links TRBV5-8 to TRBJ1-3, with D possibly matching TRBD1 (6 bases). This CDR3 region has 17 residues. Trimming pared 2 bases from V and 0 bases from J, leaving 15 bases between. Germline CDR1 is SGHTS and CDR2 is YDEGEE.

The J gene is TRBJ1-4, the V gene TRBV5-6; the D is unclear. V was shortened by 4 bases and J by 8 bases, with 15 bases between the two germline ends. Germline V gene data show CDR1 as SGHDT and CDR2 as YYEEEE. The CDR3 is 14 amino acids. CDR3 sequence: CASSRIGGDEKLFF. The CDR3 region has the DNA TGTGCCAGCAGCCGAATCGGCGGTGACGAAAAACTGTTTTTT.